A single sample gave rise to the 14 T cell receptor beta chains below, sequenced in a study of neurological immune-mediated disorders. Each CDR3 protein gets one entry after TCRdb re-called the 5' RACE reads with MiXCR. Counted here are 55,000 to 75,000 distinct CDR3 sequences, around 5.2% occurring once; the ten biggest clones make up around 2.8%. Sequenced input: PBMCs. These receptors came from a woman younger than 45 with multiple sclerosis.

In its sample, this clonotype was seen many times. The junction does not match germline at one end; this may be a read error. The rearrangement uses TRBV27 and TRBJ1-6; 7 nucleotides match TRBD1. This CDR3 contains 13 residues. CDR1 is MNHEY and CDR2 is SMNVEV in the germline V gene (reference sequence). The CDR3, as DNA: TGTGCCAGACAGGGGATGAAGGGTTCACCCCTCAACTTT. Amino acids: CARQGMKGSPLNF.

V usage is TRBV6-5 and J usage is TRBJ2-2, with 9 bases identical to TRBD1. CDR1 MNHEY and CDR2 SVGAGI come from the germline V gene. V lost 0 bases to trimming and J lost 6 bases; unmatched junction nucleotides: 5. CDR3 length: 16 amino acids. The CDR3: CASSYSGQGSAGELFF. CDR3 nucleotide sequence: TGTGCCAGCAGTTACTCGGGACAGGGTTCGGCCGGGGAGCTGTTTTTT.

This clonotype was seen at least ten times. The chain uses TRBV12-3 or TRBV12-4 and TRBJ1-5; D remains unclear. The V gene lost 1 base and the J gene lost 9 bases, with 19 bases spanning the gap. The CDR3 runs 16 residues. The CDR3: CASSLGGSVIGGPQHF. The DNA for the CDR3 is TGTGCCAGCAGTTTAGGGGGTTCGGTCATCGGAGGGCCCCAGCATTTT.

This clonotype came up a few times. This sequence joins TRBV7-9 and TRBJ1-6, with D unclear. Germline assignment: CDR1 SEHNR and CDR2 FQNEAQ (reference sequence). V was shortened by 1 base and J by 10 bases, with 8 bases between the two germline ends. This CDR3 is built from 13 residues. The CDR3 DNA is TGTGCCAGCAGCTTAGTTCTCGAATCACCCCTCCACTTT. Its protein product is CASSLVLESPLHF.

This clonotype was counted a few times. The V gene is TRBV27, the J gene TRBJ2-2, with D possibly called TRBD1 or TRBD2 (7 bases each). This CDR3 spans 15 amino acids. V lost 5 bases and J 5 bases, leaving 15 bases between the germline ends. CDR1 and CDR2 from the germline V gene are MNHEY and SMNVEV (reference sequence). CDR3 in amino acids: CASSLTGEGTGELFF. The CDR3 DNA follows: TGTGCCAGCAGTCTCACAGGGGAGGGTACCGGGGAGCTGTTTTTT.

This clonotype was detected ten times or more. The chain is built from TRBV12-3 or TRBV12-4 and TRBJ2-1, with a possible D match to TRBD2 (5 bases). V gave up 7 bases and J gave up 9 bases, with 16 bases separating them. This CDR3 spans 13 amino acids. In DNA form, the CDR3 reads TGTGCCAGCACAATAGGGAGCCGGGGTGAGCAGTTCTTC. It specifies CASTIGSRGEQFF.

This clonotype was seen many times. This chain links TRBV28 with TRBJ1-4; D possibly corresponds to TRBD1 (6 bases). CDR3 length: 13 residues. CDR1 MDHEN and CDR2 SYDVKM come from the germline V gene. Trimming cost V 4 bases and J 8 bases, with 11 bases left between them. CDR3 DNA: TGTGCCAGCAGTTGGACAGAGGAGGAAAAACTGTTTTTT. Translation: CASSWTEEEKLFF.

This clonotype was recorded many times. In DNA, the CDR3 is TGTGCCAGCAGCGCGCCCACGCTCTATGGCTACACCTTC. Its protein product is CASSAPTLYGYTF. The chain links TRBV11-2 to TRBJ1-2, with D unresolved. The CDR3 is 13 residues long. The germline V gene has CDR1 SGHAT and CDR2 FQNNGV. With 5 bases removed from V and 4 bases from J, the gap between germline ends came to 11 bases.

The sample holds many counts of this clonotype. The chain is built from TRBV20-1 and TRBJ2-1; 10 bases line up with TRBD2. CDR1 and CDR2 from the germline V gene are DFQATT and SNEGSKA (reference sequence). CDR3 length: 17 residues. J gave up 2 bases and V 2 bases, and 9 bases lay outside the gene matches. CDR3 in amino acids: CSARLLAGAPTYNEQFF. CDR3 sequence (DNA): TGCAGTGCTAGACTTCTAGCGGGGGCCCCAACCTACAATGAGCAGTTCTTC.

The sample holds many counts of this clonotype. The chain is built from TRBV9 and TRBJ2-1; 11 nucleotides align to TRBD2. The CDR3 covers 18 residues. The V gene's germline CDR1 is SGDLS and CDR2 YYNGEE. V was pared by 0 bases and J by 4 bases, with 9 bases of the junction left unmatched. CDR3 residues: CASSVVPVAGGTYNEQFF. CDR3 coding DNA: TGTGCCAGCAGCGTAGTTCCGGTAGCGGGGGGGACTTACAATGAGCAGTTCTTC.

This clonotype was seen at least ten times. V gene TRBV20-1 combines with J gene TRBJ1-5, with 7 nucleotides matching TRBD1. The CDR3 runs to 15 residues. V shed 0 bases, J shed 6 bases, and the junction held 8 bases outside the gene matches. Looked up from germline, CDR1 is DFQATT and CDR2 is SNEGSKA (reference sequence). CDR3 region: CSARDQGGARQPQHF. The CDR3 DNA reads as TGCAGTGCTAGAGATCAGGGGGGGGCGCGTCAGCCCCAGCATTTT.

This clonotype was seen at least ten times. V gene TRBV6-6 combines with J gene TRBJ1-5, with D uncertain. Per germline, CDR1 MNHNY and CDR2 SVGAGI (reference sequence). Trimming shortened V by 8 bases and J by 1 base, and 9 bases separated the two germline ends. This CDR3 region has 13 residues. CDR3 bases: TGTGCCAGCGGTCGGTTGAGCAATCAGCCCCAGCATTTT. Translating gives CASGRLSNQPQHF.

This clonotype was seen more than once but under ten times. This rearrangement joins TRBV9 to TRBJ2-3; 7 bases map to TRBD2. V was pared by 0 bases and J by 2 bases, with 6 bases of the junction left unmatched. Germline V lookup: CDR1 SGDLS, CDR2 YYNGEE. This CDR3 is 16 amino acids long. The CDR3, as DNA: TGTGCCAGCAGCGTAGCGTCGCGGGACTACACAGATACGCAGTATTTT. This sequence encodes CASSVASRDYTDTQYF.

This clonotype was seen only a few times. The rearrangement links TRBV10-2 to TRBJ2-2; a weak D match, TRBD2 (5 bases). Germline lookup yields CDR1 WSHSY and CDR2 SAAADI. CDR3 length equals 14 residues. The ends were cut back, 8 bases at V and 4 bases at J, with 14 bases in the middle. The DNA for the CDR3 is TGCGCCAGCGCCTTAAGCGGACGCACCGGGGAGCTGTTTTTT. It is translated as CASALSGRTGELFF.